Listed here are 20 T cell receptor beta chains from one sample, sequenced in a study of T cells in Graves' hyperthyroidism and ophthalmopathy. What was amplified from RNA transcripts were TCR beta CDR3 regions. RT-PCR in the first round (using the HTBI primer set) targeted the TCR CDR3. Each CDR3 protein gets one entry after TCRdb re-called the multiplex PCR reads with MiXCR. The repertoire holds a few hundred thousand distinct CDR3 sequences, approximately 25% seen once, with less than 85% in the top ten. Specimen: blood. Receptor source: a man aged 50-59 years with Graves' hyperthyroidism.

This clonotype was recorded a few times. V is TRBV3-1 and J is TRBJ2-1; the match to TRBD2 covers 14 bases. The V gene end was trimmed by 6 bases and the J gene end by 1 base; junction bases not matched to a gene: 8. CDR1 and CDR2 from the germline V gene are LGHDT and YNNKEL (reference sequence). This CDR3 region has 18 residues. CDR3 in amino acids: CASRGGTSGRRSYNEQFF. CDR3 nucleotide sequence: TGTGCCAGCAGGGGAGGGACTAGCGGGAGAAGGTCCTACAATGAGCAGTTCTTC.

Note on this clonotype: At one end, the junction sequence differs from germline, possibly due to a read error. The rearrangement joins TRBV10-3 to TRBJ1-1, with 7 bases lining up with TRBD1. The CDR3 contains 11 residues. The V gene's germline CDR1 is ENHRY and CDR2 SYGVKD. CDR3 loop: CTISQDREAFF. CDR3 DNA: TGTACCATCAGTCAGGACAGGGAAGCTTTCTTT.

The chain links TRBV11-3 to TRBJ2-7, with D possibly being TRBD2 (5 bases). The CDR3 sequence is 13 residues long. CDR1 is SGHNT, CDR2 YENEEA, per germline. Trimming stripped 8 bases from V and 3 bases from J, with 14 bases between. CDR3 DNA: TGTGCCAGCTCGGCCCGGAGGAGCTACGAGCAGTACTTC. Its translation is CASSARRSYEQYF.

The chain couples TRBV11-2 to TRBJ1-2; TRBD1 might be the D (6 bases). V lost 0 bases and J 2 bases, leaving 10 bases between the germline ends. CDR1 and CDR2 from the germline V gene are SGHAT and FQNNGV. This CDR3 is built from 15 residues. Here the CDR3 DNA reads TGTGCCAGCAGCTTAGAGGGGGCCTCGAACTATGGCTACACCTTC. Its protein is CASSLEGASNYGYTF. Drawing the rest from reference TRBV11-2 and TRBJ1-2, the complete variable domain is EAGVAQSPRYKIIEKRQSVAFWCNPISGHATLYWYQQILGQGPKLLIQFQNNGVVDDSQLPKDRFSAERLKGVDSTLKIQPAKLEDSAVYLCASSLEGASNYGYTFGSGTRLTVV.

The rearrangement joins TRBV6-2 or TRBV6-3 to TRBJ2-7; 7 nucleotides match TRBD2. CDR3 length equals 15 residues. Germline V gene sequence: CDR1 MNHEY, CDR2 SVGEGT. J gave up 0 bases and V 6 bases, and 8 bases lay outside the gene matches. This CDR3 reads CASRIAGDSSYEQYF. In nucleotides, the CDR3 is TGTGCCAGCAGAATAGCGGGCGACAGCTCCTACGAGCAGTACTTC.

A few counts support this clonotype. The V and J genes are TRBV28 and TRBJ2-7, with 7 bases lining up with TRBD2. This CDR3 is 14 amino acids long. In germline, CDR1 is MDHEN, CDR2 SYDVKM. V dropped 7 bases and J dropped 4; count of bases not matched to a gene: 10. CDR3 DNA: TGTGCCAGCACCTTAGCGGGTCCAGTTTACGAGCAGTACTTC. It translates to CASTLAGPVYEQYF.

This chain uses TRBV6-2 or TRBV6-3 with TRBJ2-7; no firm D call. Germline CDR1 is MNHEY and CDR2 is SVGEGT. CDR3 length equals 15 residues. Trimming pared 0 bases from V and 5 bases from J, leaving 14 bases between. The CDR3 bases are TGTGCCAGCAGTTACTCCTCGGGCTCGACGAACGAGCAGTACTTC. It encodes CASSYSSGSTNEQYF.

J is TRBJ1-5 and V is TRBV28, with a tentative D call TRBD1 (6 bases). The CDR3 runs to 15 residues. Between the trimmed V and J ends, which lost 6 bases and 0 bases, there was a span of 12 bases. CDR1 and CDR2 from the germline V gene are MDHEN and SYDVKM. CDR3 region: CASRTQGHSNQPQHF. The CDR3 DNA reads as TGTGCCAGCAGAACTCAGGGACATAGCAATCAGCCCCAGCATTTT.

This clonotype has only a few counts. V gene TRBV19 combines with J gene TRBJ1-1; TRBD1 is a possible D gene (5 bases). The germline gives CDR1 LNHDA, CDR2 SQIVND (reference sequence). The CDR3 consists of 13 residues. V lost 3 bases, J lost 6 bases, and 11 bases lay in between. The CDR3 nucleotides read TGTGCCAGTAGTATGAGGGGCAGCGCTGAAGCTTTCTTT. This codes for CASSMRGSAEAFF.

This clonotype was counted at least ten times. The CDR3 coding sequence is TGTGCCAGCAGCCCAGGGACAGGGGGCACTGAAGCTTTCTTT. Translation: CASSPGTGGTEAFF. The V gene is TRBV11-3, the J gene TRBJ1-1, with 11 bases identical to TRBD1. The length of the CDR3 is 14 residues. Germline-derived CDR1 and CDR2 are SGHNT and YENEEA. Trimming removed 5 bases from V and 4 bases from J; junction bases left unmatched: 3.

At least ten counts were recorded for this clonotype. The rearrangement uses TRBV18 and TRBJ2-7; TRBD2 aligns across 12 bases. The CDR3 covers 15 residues. Germline CDR1 reads KGHSH; CDR2 reads LQKENI. Unmatched junction bases numbered 9, after V lost 7 bases and J lost 5 bases. The CDR3 sequence: CASFPTSGSTNEQYF. For the CDR3, the DNA is TGTGCCAGCTTTCCGACTAGCGGGAGTACGAACGAGCAGTACTTC.

This chain joins TRBV20-1 and TRBJ2-5, with D tentatively TRBD2 (7 bases). Germline CDR1 and CDR2: DFQATT and SNEGSKA (reference sequence). This CDR3 has 13 amino acids. With 8 bases removed from V and 4 bases from J, the gap between germline ends came to 17 bases. The CDR3 sequence is CSLGARGAETQYF. In DNA form, the CDR3 reads TGCAGTTTAGGCGCCCGGGGGGCAGAGACCCAGTACTTC.

This clonotype was picked up one time. The gene calls are TRBV12-3 or TRBV12-4 and TRBJ2-7; D gene unclear. The germline V and J ends were trimmed by 7 bases and 4 bases, with 14 bases remaining between them. CDR3 length: 13 residues. The CDR3 here is CASILTFPYEQYF. For the CDR3, the DNA is TGTGCCAGCATCTTAACATTCCCGTACGAGCAGTACTTC.

In this sample, this clonotype turned up many times. The gene calls are TRBV5-1 and TRBJ1-1; D is perhaps TRBD1 (6 bases). The V end was cut by 0 bases, the J end by 2 bases, with 11 bases between. Germline values: CDR1 SGHRS, CDR2 YFSETQ. The CDR3 has 15 amino acids. The CDR3 DNA follows: TGCGCCAGCAGCTTGGAGGCAGGGGTTAACACTGAAGCTTTCTTT. Protein sequence: CASSLEAGVNTEAFF.

This clonotype has a count of ten or more. V and J are TRBV18 and TRBJ1-1; D is possibly TRBD1 (5 bases). Trimming pared 0 bases from V and 5 bases from J, leaving 10 bases between. Germline V CDR1 and CDR2: KGHSH, LQKENI. The CDR3 loop spans 14 amino acids. The CDR3 loop is CASSPPTVRTEAFF. The CDR3 DNA reads TGTGCCAGCTCACCACCGACAGTGAGAACTGAAGCTTTCTTT. The variable domain in full, with the rest retrieved from reference TRBV18 and TRBJ1-1, is NAGVMQNPRHLVRRRGQEARLRCSPMKGHSHVYWYRQLPEEGLKFMVYLQKENIIDESGMPKERFSAEFPKEGPSILRIQQVVRGDSAAYFCASSPPTVRTEAFFGQGTRLTVV.

This clonotype was observed a handful of times. The chain has TRBV5-1 and TRBJ2-5; 13 bases map to TRBD2. This CDR3 region has 16 residues. Losses at the gene ends were 4 bases for V and 4 bases for J; bases not matched to a gene: 7. CDR1 is SGHRS, CDR2 YFSETQ, per germline. The CDR3 is CASSHTSGRAGETQYF. The CDR3 DNA reads TGCGCCAGCAGCCATACTAGCGGGAGGGCCGGAGAGACCCAGTACTTC.

V and J are TRBV16 and TRBJ1-5; 7 bases match TRBD1. The V gene's germline CDR1 is KGHSY and CDR2 FQNENV. V lost 7 bases to trimming and J lost 4 bases; unmatched junction nucleotides: 7. The CDR3 totals 14 residues. The CDR3 is CASNLQGPNQPQHF. CDR3 bases: TGTGCCAGCAACCTACAGGGGCCTAATCAGCCCCAGCATTTT. Combining the CDR3 with reference TRBV16 and TRBJ1-5 gives the whole variable domain GEEVAQTPKHLVRGEGQKAKLYCAPIKGHSYVFWYQQVLKNEFKFLISFQNENVFDETGMPKERFSAKCLPNSPCSLEIQATKLEDSAVYFCASNLQGPNQPQHFGDGTRLSIL.

In this sample, this clonotype turned up a few times. The chain is built from TRBV11-3 and TRBJ1-1, with 8 bases fitting TRBD1. V lost 6 bases and J lost 7; bases outside the gene matches: 13. The germline V gene has CDR1 SGHNT and CDR2 YENEEA. This CDR3 contains 15 residues. CDR3 sequence reads: CASSLLETGVSEAFF. CDR3 nucleotide sequence: TGTGCCAGCAGTTTACTAGAGACAGGGGTTAGTGAAGCTTTCTTT.

This clonotype was seen only a few times. This chain uses TRBV2 with TRBJ2-3; the D gene could be TRBD1 or TRBD2 (6 bases each). CDR1 and CDR2 (germline): SNHLY, FYNNEI. The CDR3 spans 18 residues. Trimming cost V 4 bases and J 6 bases, with 26 bases left between them. The CDR3 DNA reads TGTGCCAGCAGTGGAGGGGCCGGGGGCGACTACCTTCGGGATACGCAGTATTTT. As protein: CASSGGAGGDYLRDTQYF. The full variable domain, rest sourced from reference TRBV2 and TRBJ2-3, is EPEVTQTPSHQVTQMGQEVILRCVPISNHLYFYWYRQILGQKVEFLVSFYNNEISEKSEIFDDQFSVERPDGSNFTLKIRSTKLEDSAMYFCASSGGAGGDYLRDTQYFGPGTRLTVL.

The chain combines TRBV5-6 with TRBJ2-3, with TRBD2 matching 9 bases. This CDR3 is 14 amino acids long. Trimming took 2 bases from V and 7 from J; bases not matched to a gene: 5. CDR1 and CDR2 (germline): SGHDT, YYEEEE. The DNA of the CDR3 is TGTGCCAGCAGCTTCGGGCTAGCGGGAAATACGCAGTATTTT. It yields the protein CASSFGLAGNTQYF.